The subject of this entry is one TCR beta chain. This sample was taken from a study of shared clonotypes between healthy human individuals. Here immunoSEQ multiplex PCR was the method, and the copy in TCRdb shows in-frame clones only, minus some. Here the sample spans some 1,400,000 clones, roughly 96% being singletons. Sequences were obtained from naive CD4+ T cells sorted from blood. Described subset: CD45RA+ positively selected. This TCR was recovered from a man younger than 45 in good health.

The CDR3: CASSIASGRLYEQYF. In DNA, the CDR3 is TGTGCCAGTAGTATAGCTAGCGGGAGACTCTACGAGCAGTACTTC. The chain joins TRBV19 to TRBJ2-7; TRBD2 matches 10 bases. The junction had 3 bases not matched to a gene; V was cut back by 1 base and J by 3 bases. In germline, CDR1 is LNHDA, CDR2 SQIVND (reference sequence). The CDR3 sequence is 15 residues long.